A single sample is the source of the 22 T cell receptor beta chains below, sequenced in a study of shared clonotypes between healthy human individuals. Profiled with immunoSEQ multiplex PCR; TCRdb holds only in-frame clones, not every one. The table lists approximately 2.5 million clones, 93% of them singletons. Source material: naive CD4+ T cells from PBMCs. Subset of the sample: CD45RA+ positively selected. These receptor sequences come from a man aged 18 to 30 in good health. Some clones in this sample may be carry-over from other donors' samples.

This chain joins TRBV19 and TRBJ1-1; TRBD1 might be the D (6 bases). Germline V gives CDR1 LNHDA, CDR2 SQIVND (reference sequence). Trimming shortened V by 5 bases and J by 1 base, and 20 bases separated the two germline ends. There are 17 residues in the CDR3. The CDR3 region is CASSVGQLTPPNTEAFF. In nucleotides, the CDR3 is TGTGCCAGTAGTGTCGGACAGTTAACACCTCCGAACACTGAAGCTTTCTTT.

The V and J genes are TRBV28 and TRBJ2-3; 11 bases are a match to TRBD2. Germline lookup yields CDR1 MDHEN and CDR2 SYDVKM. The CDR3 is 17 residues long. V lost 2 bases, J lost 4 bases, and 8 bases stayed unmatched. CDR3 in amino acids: CASSLITSGSTADTQYF. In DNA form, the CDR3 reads TGTGCCAGCAGTTTAATAACTAGCGGGAGTACGGCAGATACGCAGTATTTT.

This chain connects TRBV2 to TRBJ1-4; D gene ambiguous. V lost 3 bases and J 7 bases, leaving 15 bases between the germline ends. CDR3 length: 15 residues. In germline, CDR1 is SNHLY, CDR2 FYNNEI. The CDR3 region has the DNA TGTGCCAGCAGTGAGTTGGGCCAGGACCTTGAAAAACTGTTTTTT. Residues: CASSELGQDLEKLFF.

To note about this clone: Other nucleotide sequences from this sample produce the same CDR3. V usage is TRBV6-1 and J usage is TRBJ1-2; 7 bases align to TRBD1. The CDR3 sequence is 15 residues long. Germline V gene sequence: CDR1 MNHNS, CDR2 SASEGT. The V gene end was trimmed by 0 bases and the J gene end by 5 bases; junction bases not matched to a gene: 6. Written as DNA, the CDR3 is TGTGCCAGCAGTGAAGCGTGGACAGGAGAGTATGGCTACACCTTC. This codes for CASSEAWTGEYGYTF.

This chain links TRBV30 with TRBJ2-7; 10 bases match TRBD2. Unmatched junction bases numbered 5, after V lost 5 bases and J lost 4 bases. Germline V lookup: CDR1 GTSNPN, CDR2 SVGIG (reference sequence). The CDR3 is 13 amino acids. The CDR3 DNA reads TGTGCCTGGTCTAGCGGGAGAATGTACGAGCAGTACTTC. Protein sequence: CAWSSGRMYEQYF.

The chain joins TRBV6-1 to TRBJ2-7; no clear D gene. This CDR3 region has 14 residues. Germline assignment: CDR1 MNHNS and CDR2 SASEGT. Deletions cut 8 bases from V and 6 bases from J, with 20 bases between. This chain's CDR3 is CASVLSPPRPEQYF. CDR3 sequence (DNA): TGTGCCAGCGTCTTATCTCCCCCAAGACCCGAGCAGTACTTC.

The CDR3: CASSSPNGGRGLGYTF. The DNA for the CDR3 is TGTGCCAGCAGCTCCCCTAACGGCGGGAGGGGGCTTGGCTACACCTTC. The chain recombines TRBV7-8 with TRBJ1-2; 7 nucleotides align to TRBD1. The CDR3 has 16 residues. Germline CDR1 SGHVS, CDR2 FQNEAQ. The V segment lost 4 bases and the J segment 7 bases; nucleotides outside the gene matches: 15.

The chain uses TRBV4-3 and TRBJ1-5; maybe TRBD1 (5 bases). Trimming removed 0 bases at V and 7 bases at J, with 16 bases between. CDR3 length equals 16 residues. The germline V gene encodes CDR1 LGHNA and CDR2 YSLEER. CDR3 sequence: CASSQDAWGRGQPQHF. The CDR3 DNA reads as TGCGCCAGCAGCCAAGATGCGTGGGGCCGGGGCCAGCCCCAGCATTTT.

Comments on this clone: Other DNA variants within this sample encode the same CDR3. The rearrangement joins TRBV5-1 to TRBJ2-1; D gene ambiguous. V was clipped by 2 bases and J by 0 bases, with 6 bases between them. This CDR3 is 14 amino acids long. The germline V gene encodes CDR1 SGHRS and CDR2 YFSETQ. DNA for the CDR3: TGCGCCAGCAGCTTAGGAAGCTCCTACAATGAGCAGTTCTTC. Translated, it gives CASSLGSSYNEQFF.

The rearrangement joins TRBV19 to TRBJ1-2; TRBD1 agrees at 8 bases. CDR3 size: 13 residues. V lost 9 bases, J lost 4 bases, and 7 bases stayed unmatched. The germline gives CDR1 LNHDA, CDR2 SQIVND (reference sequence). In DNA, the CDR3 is TGTGCCAGCTCGGACAGGGAGACCTATGGCTACACCTTC. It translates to CASSDRETYGYTF. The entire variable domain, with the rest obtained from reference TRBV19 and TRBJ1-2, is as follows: DGGITQSPKYLFRKEGQNVTLSCEQNLNHDAMYWYRQDPGQGLRLIYYSQIVNDFQKGDIAEGYSVSREKKESFPLTVTSAQKNPTAFYLCASSDRETYGYTFGSGTRLTVV.

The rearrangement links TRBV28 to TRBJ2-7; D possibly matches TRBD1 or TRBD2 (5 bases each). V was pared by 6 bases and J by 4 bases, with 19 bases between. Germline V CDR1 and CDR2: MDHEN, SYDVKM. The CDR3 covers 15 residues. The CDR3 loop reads CASSHSRERGYEQYF. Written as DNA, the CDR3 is TGTGCCAGCAGCCATAGCAGGGAAAGAGGGTACGAGCAGTACTTC.

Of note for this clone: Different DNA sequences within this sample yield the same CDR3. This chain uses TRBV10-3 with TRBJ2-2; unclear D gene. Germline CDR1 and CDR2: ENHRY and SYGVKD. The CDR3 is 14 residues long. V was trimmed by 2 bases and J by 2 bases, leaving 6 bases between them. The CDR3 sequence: CAISEGVNTGELFF. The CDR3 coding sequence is TGTGCCATCAGTGAGGGGGTTAACACCGGGGAGCTGTTTTTT.

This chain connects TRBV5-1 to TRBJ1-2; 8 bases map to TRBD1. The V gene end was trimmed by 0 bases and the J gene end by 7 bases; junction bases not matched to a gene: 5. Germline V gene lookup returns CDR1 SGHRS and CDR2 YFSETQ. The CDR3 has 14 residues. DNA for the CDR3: TGCGCCAGCAGCTTGGCCGACAGGGGCCGTGGCTACACCTTC. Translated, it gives CASSLADRGRGYTF.

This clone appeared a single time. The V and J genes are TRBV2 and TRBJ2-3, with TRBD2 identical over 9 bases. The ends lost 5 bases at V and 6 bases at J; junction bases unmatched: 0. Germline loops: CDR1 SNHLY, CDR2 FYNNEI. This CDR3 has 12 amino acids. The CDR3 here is CASSSGRDTQYF. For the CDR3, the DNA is TGTGCCAGCAGTAGCGGGAGGGATACGCAGTATTTT. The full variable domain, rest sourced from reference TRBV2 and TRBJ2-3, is EPEVTQTPSHQVTQMGQEVILRCVPISNHLYFYWYRQILGQKVEFLVSFYNNEISEKSEIFDDQFSVERPDGSNFTLKIRSTKLEDSAMYFCASSSGRDTQYFGPGTRLTVL.

CDR3 residues: CASSQGVAVSTGELFF. In DNA form, the CDR3 reads TGCGCCAGCAGCCAAGGGGTCGCGGTTTCCACCGGGGAGCTGTTTTTT. V and J are TRBV4-3 and TRBJ2-2; D not certain. V was clipped by 1 base and J by 4 bases, with 13 bases between them. CDR1 is LGHNA and CDR2 is YSLEER in the germline V gene. This CDR3 comprises 16 residues.

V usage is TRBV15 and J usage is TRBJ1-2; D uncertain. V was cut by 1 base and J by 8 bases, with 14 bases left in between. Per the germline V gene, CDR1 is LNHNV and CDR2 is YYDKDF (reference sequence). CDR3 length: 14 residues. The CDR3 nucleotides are TGTGCCACCAGCAGAGCCGGACCACCTGGGGGCTACACCTTC. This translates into CATSRAGPPGGYTF.

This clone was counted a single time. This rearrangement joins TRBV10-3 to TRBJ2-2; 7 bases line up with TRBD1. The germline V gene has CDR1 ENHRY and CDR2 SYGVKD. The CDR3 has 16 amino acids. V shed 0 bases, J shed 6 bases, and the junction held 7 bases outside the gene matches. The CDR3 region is CAISESATGKSGELFF. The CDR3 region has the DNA TGTGCCATCAGTGAGTCTGCGACAGGGAAATCCGGGGAGCTGTTTTTT.

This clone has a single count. The CDR3 region is CAISTTVGLAGVSDTQYF. In DNA form, the CDR3 reads TGTGCCATCAGCACTACCGTTGGGCTAGCGGGAGTTTCGGATACGCAGTATTTT. The J gene is TRBJ2-3, the V gene TRBV10-3; 10 nucleotides agree with TRBD2. In germline, CDR1 is ENHRY, CDR2 SYGVKD. The CDR3 consists of 18 residues. Trimming removed 6 bases from V and 6 bases from J; junction bases left unmatched: 18.

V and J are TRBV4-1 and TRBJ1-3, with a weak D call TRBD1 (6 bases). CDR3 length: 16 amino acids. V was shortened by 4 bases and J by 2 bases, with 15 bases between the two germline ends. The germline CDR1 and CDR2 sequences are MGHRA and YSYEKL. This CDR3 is CASSRGLQGPGNTIYF. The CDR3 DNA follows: TGCGCCAGCAGCCGAGGTCTACAGGGACCTGGAAACACCATATATTTT.

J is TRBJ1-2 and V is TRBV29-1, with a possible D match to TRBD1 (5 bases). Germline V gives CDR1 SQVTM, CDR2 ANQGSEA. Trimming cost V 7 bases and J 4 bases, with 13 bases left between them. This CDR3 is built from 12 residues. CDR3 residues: CSAGTDTYGYTF. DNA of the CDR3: TGCAGCGCCGGGACGGACACCTATGGCTACACCTTC.

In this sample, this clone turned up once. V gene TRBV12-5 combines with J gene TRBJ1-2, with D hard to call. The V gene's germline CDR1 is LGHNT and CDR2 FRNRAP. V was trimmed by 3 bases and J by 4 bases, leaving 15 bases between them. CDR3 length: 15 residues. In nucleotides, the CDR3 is TGTGCTAGTGGTTTTTACCTGGGCTACCGCTATGGCTACACCTTC. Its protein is CASGFYLGYRYGYTF.

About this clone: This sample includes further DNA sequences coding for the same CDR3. In nucleotides, the CDR3 is TGTGCCAGCAGCCCATTGGAGACCCAGTACTTC. It encodes CASSPLETQYF. The J gene is TRBJ2-5, the V gene TRBV6-6; D uncertain. V gave up 6 bases and J gave up 5 bases, with 7 bases separating them. Per the germline V gene, CDR1 is MNHNY and CDR2 is SVGAGI (reference sequence). This CDR3 region has 11 residues.